The entry below describes one TCR beta chain. As yet, its antigen is unknown. The data stem from a study of T cell responses to AZD1222 COVID-19 vaccine. Across the whole study: Samples with a second dose at about 4 or about 12 weeks were pooled together. Overall study results and limits: Following two doses of AZD1222, Spike-specific TCR breadth and depth rose. Nearly half of spike-specific TCRs reportedly target variant regions that are unmutated in the B.1.351 and B.1.1.7 variants. Possibly, clonal diversity was underestimated; donors were largely white British and included more females.

Using immunoSEQ multiplex PCR, the repertoire was profiled, and TCRdb retains in-frame clones only, with some absent. The top ten hold under 2.5% of the sample, which has 75,000 to 100,000 clones, roughly nine tenths seen once. The germline gives CDR1 MNHEY, CDR2 SMNVEV (reference sequence). V trimming: 7 bases; J trimming: 7 bases; junction bases outside the gene matches: 15. The CDR3 is 16 amino acids. The rearrangement links TRBV27 to TRBJ2-5; 10 bases align to TRBD1. Here the sequenced sample was peripheral blood, taken on day 0 of AZD1222 vaccination. This sequence originates from an adult in good health. This chain's CDR3 is CASNIPRDRGKGTQYF. The DNA for the CDR3 is TGTGCCAGCAACATACCAAGGGACAGGGGAAAAGGGACCCAGTACTTC.